These 5 T cell receptor beta chains came from one sample sequenced in a study of regulatory T cells in long-lasting Graves disease (TCRdb year 2021). This specimen's time point label, interpreted: newly diagnosed GD, antithyroid drugs for less than 3 months. RNA was extracted from PBMCs in TRIzol for both TCR sequencing and RNA sequencing. Receptors were amplified or captured by multiplex PCR. Sequenced using an Illumina HiSeq 4000. To build TCR beta libraries, CDR3 regions were amplified by Arm-PCR using iRepertoire HTBI primers. In-frame beta chains were kept once TCRdb had trimmed the public reads at Q25 with fastp and called clones with MiXCR. For every CDR3 protein sequence, its rows merge into one entry that carries the most common genes and DNA. The sample table contains 300,000 to 450,000 distinct CDR3 sequences; only one count was recorded for about 16% of them. Clones ranked in the top ten supply about a fifth of the sample.

The sequenced sample was peripheral blood mononuclear cells (PBMCs), obtained at new diagnosis, from a patient treated with antithyroid drugs. These receptors were obtained from a female donor with Graves disease.

This clonotype was detected a few times. This chain uses TRBV18 with TRBJ2-7; no reliable D call. The V end was cut by 4 bases, the J end by 0 bases, with 16 bases between. Germline V gene data show CDR1 as KGHSH and CDR2 as LQKENI. This CDR3 region has 16 residues. CDR3: CASSQRYRIFSYEQYF. As DNA, the CDR3 is TGTGCCAGCTCACAACGGTACAGAATTTTCTCCTACGAGCAGTACTTC. Full variable domain (rest looked up from reference TRBV18 and TRBJ2-7): NAGVMQNPRHLVRRRGQEARLRCSPMKGHSHVYWYRQLPEEGLKFMVYLQKENIIDESGMPKERFSAEFPKEGPSILRIQQVVRGDSAAYFCASSQRYRIFSYEQYFGPGTRLTVT.

This clonotype was counted between two and nine times. This chain links TRBV5-5 with TRBJ1-6; 10 bases are a match to TRBD1. Germline assignment: CDR1 SGHKS and CDR2 YYEKEE (reference sequence). Trimming at V came to 4 bases and at J to 7 bases, leaving 8 bases not matched to a gene. The length of the CDR3 is 16 residues. CDR3 protein: CASSPDRGRLNSPLHF. The CDR3 DNA sequence: TGTGCCAGCAGCCCCGACAGGGGGCGGCTCAATTCACCCCTCCACTTT.

In its sample, this clonotype was seen many times. The CDR3 protein is CASSQQDRDAPYF. CDR3 sequence (DNA): TGTGCCAGCAGCCAGCAAGACCGGGACGCTCCATACTTC. The chain carries TRBV7-9 and TRBJ2-5; D assignment may be TRBD1 or TRBD2 (5 bases each). This CDR3 region has 13 residues. Trimming left V 5 bases short and J 14 bases short, with 21 bases between. Looked up from germline, CDR1 is SEHNR and CDR2 is FQNEAQ (reference sequence).

This clonotype has at least ten counts. V gene TRBV27 combines with J gene TRBJ2-7; D uncertain. CDR1 and CDR2 (germline): MNHEY, SMNVEV (reference sequence). V was trimmed by 3 bases and J by 4 bases, leaving 4 bases between them. The CDR3 loop spans 11 amino acids. The CDR3 loop reads CASSFGYEQYF. The CDR3, as DNA: TGTGCCAGCAGTTTCGGGTACGAGCAGTACTTC.

This clonotype was recorded at least ten times. This rearrangement joins TRBV2 to TRBJ2-1; TRBD2 matches 15 bases. The V and J ends lost 4 bases and 8 bases, in that order; junction bases with no gene match: 3. Per the germline V gene, CDR1 is SNHLY and CDR2 is FYNNEI. The CDR3 is 15 amino acids. CDR3 amino acids: CASSGTSGRADEQFF. The CDR3 nucleotides are TGTGCCAGCAGTGGGACTAGCGGGAGGGCCGATGAGCAGTTCTTC.